The 9 T cell receptor beta chains reported below all come from one sample, sequenced in a study of siplizumab effects on memory and regulatory T cells. TCRdb keeps only in-frame clones here, not all; method: immunoSEQ multiplex PCR. The sample has 90,000 to 120,000 clones; 92% are singletons. The specimen was Tregs sorted from blood. The source of these receptors is a human donor in good health.

V usage is TRBV5-1 and J usage is TRBJ1-2; D unresolved. V shed 0 bases and J shed 4 bases, with 4 bases lying between them. The V gene's germline CDR1 is SGHRS and CDR2 YFSETQ. The CDR3 is 12 amino acids. CDR3 protein: CASSLGGYGYTF. The CDR3 DNA is TGCGCCAGCAGCTTGGGGGGCTATGGCTACACCTTC.

The rearrangement joins TRBV2 to TRBJ2-7; 7 bases fit TRBD2. The CDR3 sequence is 15 residues long. CDR1 is SNHLY and CDR2 is FYNNEI in the germline V gene. The V gene end was trimmed by 7 bases and the J gene end by 4 bases; junction bases not matched to a gene: 13. The CDR3 region is CASTERDPVRYEQYF. The CDR3 bases are TGTGCCAGCACGGAGCGGGACCCGGTGAGGTACGAGCAGTACTTC. Full variable domain (remainder filled in from reference TRBV2 and TRBJ2-7): EPEVTQTPSHQVTQMGQEVILRCVPISNHLYFYWYRQILGQKVEFLVSFYNNEISEKSEIFDDQFSVERPDGSNFTLKIRSTKLEDSAMYFCASTERDPVRYEQYFGPGTRLTVT.

The chain has TRBV19 and TRBJ1-2; 7 bases are shared with TRBD1. Germline lookup yields CDR1 LNHDA and CDR2 SQIVND (reference sequence). Germline trimming cut 9 bases from V and 9 bases from J; bases unmatched to any gene: 19. The CDR3 has 15 amino acids. The CDR3 DNA reads TGTGCCAGGATAAGGGGGCAGGGGGTGTTGGGAAGCTACACCTTC. Protein sequence: CARIRGQGVLGSYTF.

The gene calls are TRBV6-6 and TRBJ2-3; 11 bases line up with TRBD1. The length of the CDR3 is 15 residues. Unmatched junction bases numbered 7, after V lost 10 bases and J lost 1 base. Germline CDR1 and CDR2: MNHNY and SVGAGI (reference sequence). The CDR3: CATRTGGGGTDTQYF. The DNA for the CDR3 is TGTGCCACCCGGACAGGGGGCGGTGGCACAGATACGCAGTATTTT.

This clone was picked up one time. The V call is TRBV15, the J call TRBJ1-5; tentative D call: TRBD1 (6 bases). The CDR3 loop spans 15 amino acids. V was pared by 1 base and J by 4 bases, with 11 bases between. Germline CDR1 LNHNV, CDR2 YYDKDF (reference sequence). The CDR3 DNA is TGTGCCACCAGCAGAGGGGGAGGGGGGAATCAGCCCCAGCATTTT. The encoded protein is CATSRGGGGNQPQHF.

This clone appeared a single time. The genes are TRBV11-2 and TRBJ2-3; TRBD1 is a possible D gene (5 bases). The CDR3 sequence is 14 residues long. Germline CDR1 reads SGHAT; CDR2 reads FQNNGV. V lost 5 bases, J lost 8 bases, and 17 bases lay in between. This CDR3 is CASSGPTGHSTQYF. CDR3 bases: TGTGCCAGCAGCGGGCCGACTGGACATAGTACGCAGTATTTT.

The chain links TRBV7-9 to TRBJ2-3, with D perhaps TRBD2 (6 bases). CDR3 length: 18 amino acids. The germline V gene has CDR1 SEHNR and CDR2 FQNEAQ (reference sequence). V lost 4 bases, J lost 1 base, and 21 bases lay in between. Written as DNA, the CDR3 is TGTGCCAGCAGCTGGGGGGAAGGAGGGTTGGAGGGCACAGATACGCAGTATTTT. The encoded protein is CASSWGEGGLEGTDTQYF.

The rearrangement links TRBV18 to TRBJ1-3; no definite D call. The CDR3 covers 14 residues. Per germline, CDR1 KGHSH and CDR2 LQKENI. V was pared by 6 bases and J by 4 bases, with 13 bases between. CDR3 DNA: TGTGCCAGCTCTTCCTCTCGAGGGGGAAACACCATATATTTT. This codes for CASSSSRGGNTIYF.

The J gene is TRBJ1-1, the V gene TRBV19; D is ambiguous. V lost 8 bases and J lost 4, with 14 bases in between. This CDR3 is 13 amino acids long. From germline, CDR1 is LNHDA and CDR2 SQIVND (reference sequence). CDR3: CASGAPEITEAFF. DNA for the CDR3: TGTGCCAGTGGCGCTCCCGAGATCACTGAAGCTTTCTTT.